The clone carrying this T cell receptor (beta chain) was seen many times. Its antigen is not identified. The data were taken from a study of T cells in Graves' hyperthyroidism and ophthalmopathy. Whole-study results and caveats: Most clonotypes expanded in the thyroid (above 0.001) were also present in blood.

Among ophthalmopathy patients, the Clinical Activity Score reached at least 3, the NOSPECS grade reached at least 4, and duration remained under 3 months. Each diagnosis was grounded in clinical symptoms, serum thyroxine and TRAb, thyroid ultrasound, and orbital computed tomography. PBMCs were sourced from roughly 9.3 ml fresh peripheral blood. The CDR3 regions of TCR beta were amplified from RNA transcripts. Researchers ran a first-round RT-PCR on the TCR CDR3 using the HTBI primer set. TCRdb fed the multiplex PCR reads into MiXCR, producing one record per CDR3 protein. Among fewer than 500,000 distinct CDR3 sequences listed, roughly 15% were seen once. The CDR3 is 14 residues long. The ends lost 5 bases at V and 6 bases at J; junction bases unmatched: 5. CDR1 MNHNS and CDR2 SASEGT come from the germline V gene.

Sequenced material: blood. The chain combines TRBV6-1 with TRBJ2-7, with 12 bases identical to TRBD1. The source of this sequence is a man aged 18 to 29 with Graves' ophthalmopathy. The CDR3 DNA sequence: TGTGCCAGCAGTACCGGGACAGGGGGCGGCGAGCAGTACTTC. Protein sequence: CASSTGTGGGEQYF.